The rows below give T cell receptor beta chains drawn from one sample of a study of response to subunit inactivated influenza vaccine. TCRdb redid the calling of the RT-PCR reads with MiXCR, one entry per CDR3 protein. The sample holds 600,000 to 850,000 distinct CDR3 sequences; roughly 15% are singletons and the top ten take 7.5% to 9%. The sequenced sample was PBMCs from blood, obtained 14 to 15 days before vaccination. Source of these receptors: a man aged 50 or older who received an inactivated influenza vaccine. CDR3s include the opening cysteine and the closing phenylalanine or tryptophan.

CDR3aa: CASSDRDKIQETQYF; j_gene: TRBJ2-5; v_gene: TRBV10-2
CDR3aa: CASSRNPGKDTQYF; j_gene: TRBJ2-3; v_gene: TRBV18
CDR3aa: CASGLVTSLSYNEQFF; j_gene: TRBJ2-1; v_gene: TRBV12-5
CDR3aa: CASSQVAGGGYEQYF; j_gene: TRBJ2-7; v_gene: TRBV12-3/TRBV12-4
CDR3aa: CASSLTGRPPGKQYF; j_gene: TRBJ2-7; v_gene: TRBV6-1
CDR3aa: CASSGGLEYSPLHF; j_gene: TRBJ1-6; v_gene: TRBV7-2
CDR3aa: CASSSTGLNAEAFF; j_gene: TRBJ1-1; v_gene: TRBV6-2/TRBV6-3
CDR3aa: CSVTGTAYEQYF; j_gene: TRBJ2-7; v_gene: TRBV29-1
CDR3aa: CASSHRQGDEQFF; j_gene: TRBJ2-1; v_gene: TRBV4-2
CDR3aa: CASTPSVAKNIQYF; j_gene: TRBJ2-4; v_gene: TRBV2
CDR3aa: CASSLGRYGYTF; j_gene: TRBJ1-2; v_gene: TRBV7-2
CDR3aa: CASSRPTGVYGYTF; j_gene: TRBJ1-2; v_gene: TRBV19
CDR3aa: CASSLWFARGRLNTEAFF; j_gene: TRBJ1-1; v_gene: TRBV11-2
CDR3aa: CSAGESPGQGGQETQYF; j_gene: TRBJ2-5; v_gene: TRBV20-1
CDR3aa: CASSPQGNIASEQYF; j_gene: TRBJ2-7; v_gene: TRBV4-1
CDR3aa: CASSGPENEQYF; j_gene: TRBJ2-7; v_gene: TRBV13
CDR3aa: CASSLAGAGGELFF; j_gene: TRBJ2-2; v_gene: TRBV28
CDR3aa: CASSQAGDSPLHF; j_gene: TRBJ1-6; v_gene: TRBV3-1
CDR3aa: CASSRQGLPGGQPQHF; j_gene: TRBJ1-5; v_gene: TRBV12-3/TRBV12-4
CDR3aa: CSAISSGGTNNEQFF; j_gene: TRBJ2-1; v_gene: TRBV20-1
CDR3aa: CASSESTGTYEQYF; j_gene: TRBJ2-7; v_gene: TRBV2
CDR3aa: CASSHGGRQNIQYF; j_gene: TRBJ2-4; v_gene: TRBV12-3/TRBV12-4